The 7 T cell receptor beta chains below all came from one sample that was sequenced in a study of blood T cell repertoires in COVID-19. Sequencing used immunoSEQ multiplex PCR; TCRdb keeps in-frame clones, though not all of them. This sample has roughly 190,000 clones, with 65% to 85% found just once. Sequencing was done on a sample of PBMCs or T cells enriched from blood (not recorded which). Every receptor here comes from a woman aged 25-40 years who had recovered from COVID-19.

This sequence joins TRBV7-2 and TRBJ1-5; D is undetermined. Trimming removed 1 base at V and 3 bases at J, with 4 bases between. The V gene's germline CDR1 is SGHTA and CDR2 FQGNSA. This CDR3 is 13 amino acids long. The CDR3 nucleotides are TGTGCCAGCAGCTTAGGAGTCAATCAGCCCCAGCATTTT. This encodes CASSLGVNQPQHF.

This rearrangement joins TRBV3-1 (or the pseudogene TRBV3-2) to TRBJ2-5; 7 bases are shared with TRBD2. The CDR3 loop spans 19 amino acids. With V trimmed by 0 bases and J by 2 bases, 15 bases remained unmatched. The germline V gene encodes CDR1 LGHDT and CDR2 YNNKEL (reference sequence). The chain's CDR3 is CASSQERRGRAPRQETQYF. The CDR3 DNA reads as TGTGCCAGCAGCCAAGAAAGACGTGGGAGGGCCCCAAGACAAGAGACCCAGTACTTC.

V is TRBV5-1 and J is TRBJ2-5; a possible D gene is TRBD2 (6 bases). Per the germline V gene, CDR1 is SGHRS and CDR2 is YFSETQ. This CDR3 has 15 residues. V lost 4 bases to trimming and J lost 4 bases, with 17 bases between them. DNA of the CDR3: TGCGCCAGCAGCCTACACGGCGGGGAACCAGAGACCCAGTACTTC. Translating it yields CASSLHGGEPETQYF.

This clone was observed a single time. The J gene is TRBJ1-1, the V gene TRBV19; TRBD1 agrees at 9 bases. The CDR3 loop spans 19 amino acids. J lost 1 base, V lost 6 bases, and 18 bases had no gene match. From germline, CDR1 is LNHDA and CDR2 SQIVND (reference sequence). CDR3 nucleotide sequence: TGTGCCAGTAGAAGATCTGTGTCCCTTCGGACAGGGGAGAACACTGAAGCTTTCTTT. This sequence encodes CASRRSVSLRTGENTEAFF.

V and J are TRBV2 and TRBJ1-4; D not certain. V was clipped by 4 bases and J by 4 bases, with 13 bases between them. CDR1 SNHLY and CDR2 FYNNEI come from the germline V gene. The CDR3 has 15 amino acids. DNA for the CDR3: TGTGCCAGCAGTGGGGCCGTCAGCCATAATGAAAAACTGTTTTTT. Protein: CASSGAVSHNEKLFF.

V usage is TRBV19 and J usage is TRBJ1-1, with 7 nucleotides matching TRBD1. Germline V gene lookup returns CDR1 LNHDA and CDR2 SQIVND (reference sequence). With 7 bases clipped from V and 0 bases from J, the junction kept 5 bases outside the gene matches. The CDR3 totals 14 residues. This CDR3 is CASTYRGMNTEAFF. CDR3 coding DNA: TGTGCCAGTACTTACAGGGGTATGAACACTGAAGCTTTCTTT.

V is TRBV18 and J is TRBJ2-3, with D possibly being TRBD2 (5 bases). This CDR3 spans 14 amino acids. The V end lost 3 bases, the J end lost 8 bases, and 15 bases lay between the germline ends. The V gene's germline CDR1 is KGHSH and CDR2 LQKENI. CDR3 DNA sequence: TGTGCCAGCTCACCCCCGACCGGGGTGGGTACGCAGTATTTT. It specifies CASSPPTGVGTQYF.